A single sample is the source of the 5 T cell receptor beta chains below, sequenced in a study of T cells in Graves' hyperthyroidism and ophthalmopathy. The CDR3 regions of TCR beta were amplified from RNA transcripts. The TCR CDR3 first-round RT-PCR relied on the HTBI primer set. TCRdb reprocessed the multiplex PCR reads with MiXCR, giving one entry per CDR3 protein. Seen here are roughly 500,000 distinct CDR3 sequences, roughly a sixth observed once, and the top ten hold less than 30%. Material for sequencing was blood. These receptors originate from a woman aged 25 to 45 with Graves' ophthalmopathy.

This clonotype was counted many times. CDR3 residues: CASSEDGIGGYTF. The DNA of the CDR3 is TGTGCCAGCAGCGAAGATGGGATTGGAGGCTACACCTTC. J is TRBJ1-2 and V is TRBV16; D is uncertain. Germline V lookup: CDR1 KGHSY, CDR2 FQNENV. This CDR3 spans 13 amino acids. The V and J ends lost 5 bases and 8 bases respectively, with 15 bases between them.

A few counts support this clonotype. The chain has TRBV29-1 and TRBJ1-1; TRBD1 matches at 10 bases. Per germline, CDR1 SQVTM and CDR2 ANQGSEA. The CDR3 spans 14 residues. Losses at the gene ends were 3 bases for V and 6 bases for J; bases not matched to a gene: 7. CDR3 region: CSVDATGTGAEAFF. CDR3 bases: TGCAGCGTTGATGCCACCGGGACAGGGGCTGAAGCTTTCTTT.

This clonotype was found many times. The chain couples TRBV7-2 to TRBJ2-7; D is possibly TRBD2 (5 bases). Trimming shortened V by 0 bases and J by 4 bases, and 7 bases separated the two germline ends. This CDR3 is built from 13 residues. Germline CDR1 is SGHTA and CDR2 is FQGNSA. The chain's CDR3 is CASSLARVYEQYF. CDR3 in DNA: TGTGCCAGCAGCTTAGCGCGGGTGTACGAGCAGTACTTC.

This chain links TRBV7-3 with TRBJ1-1; a possible D gene is TRBD1 (5 bases). The CDR3 runs to 12 residues. The V gene's germline CDR1 is SGHTA and CDR2 FQGTGA. The V and J ends lost 1 base and 10 bases respectively, with 10 bases between them. As DNA, the CDR3 is TGTGCCAGCAGCTTAATCAGGGATCGAGCTTTCTTT. This sequence encodes CASSLIRDRAFF.

This chain uses TRBV9 with TRBJ2-1; 13 bases are shared with TRBD2. This CDR3 contains 16 residues. Trimming took 4 bases from V and 5 from J; bases not matched to a gene: 6. The germline V gene encodes CDR1 SGDLS and CDR2 YYNGEE. CDR3 sequence: CASSITSGRAHNEQFF. DNA for the CDR3: TGTGCCAGCAGCATTACTAGCGGGAGGGCACACAATGAGCAGTTCTTC.